This T cell receptor beta chain was obtained from a study of T cells in Graves' hyperthyroidism and ophthalmopathy. Study conclusions and caveats: Most thyroid clonotypes that were expanded above 0.001 also turned up in blood.

Authors of the study amplified TCR beta CDR3 regions from RNA transcripts. HTBI primers were the set used in a first-round RT-PCR of the TCR CDR3. MiXCR was run by TCRdb on the multiplex PCR reads, yielding one entry per CDR3 protein. The sample has a few hundred thousand distinct CDR3 sequences, roughly 14% seen once. The germline V gene has CDR1 MDHEN and CDR2 SYDVKM. This CDR3 is 14 amino acids long. The V end lost 1 base, the J end lost 11 bases, and 17 bases lay between the germline ends. Researchers defined stable Graves' hyperthyroidism as no ophthalmopathy progression within 18 months. The study enrolled patients aged 18 to 65 with newly diagnosed hyperthyroidism of under 2 months' duration. Out of 10 ml of fresh peripheral blood came the PBMCs. As regards this clonotype: What it recognizes is unknown.

Sequencing was performed on blood. This chain connects TRBV28 to TRBJ1-2; D is uncertain. The TCR originated in a woman aged 25-40 years with Graves' hyperthyroidism. CDR3: CASSLSYYSSRYTF. The CDR3 DNA follows: TGTGCCAGCAGTTTATCGTACTATTCTTCGAGGTACACCTTC.